This T cell receptor beta chain was documented in a study of blood T cell repertoires in COVID-19. Study-wide background: The United States, Italy and Spain supplied acute and convalescent COVID-19 samples. From T cells, B-cell-depleted T cells, or PBMCs came the material, which was cDNA or gDNA.

After removal of 4 bases from V and 8 bases from J, the junction contained 5 bases not matched to a gene. The CDR3 loop spans 13 amino acids. Germline CDR1 is SGHRS and CDR2 is YFSETQ. Per the authors' pipeline: Reference gene primer amplification in the assay estimated nucleated cell counts. Data came from immunoSEQ multiplex PCR; TCRdb stores just in-frame clones and leaves some out. V, J and clone size reflect that table, while D and trimming were determined from the DNA. Seen here are some 120,000 clones, around nine tenths observed once, and the top ten hold roughly 7.6%. This receptor was identified in a man aged 50-60 years with acute or convalescent COVID-19. This chain joins TRBV5-1 and TRBJ1-2; 10 positions agree with TRBD1. Sequencing was carried out using peripheral blood. Written as DNA, the CDR3 is TGCGCCAGCAGCCCCGGACAGGGGGAAGGCTACACCTTC. Encoded protein: CASSPGQGEGYTF. The whole variable domain, remainder taken from reference TRBV5-1 and TRBJ1-2, is KAGVTQTPRYLIKTRGQQVTLSCSPISGHRSVSWYQQTPGQGLQFLFEYFSETQRNKGNFPGRFSGRQFSNSRSEMNVSTLELGDSALYLCASSPGQGEGYTFGSGTRLTVV.